This T cell receptor (beta chain) is from a study of tumor and adjacent non-tumor tissue in lung cancer. About the research overall: On average, productive TCRbeta reads reached roughly 4 million per sample.

The template was RNA from unsorted bulk tissue. Distant lung tissue was collected more than 3 cm away from the tumor edge. A modified ARM-PCR protocol with three rounds of nested PCR amplified TCRbeta. TCRdb re-derived calls from the multiplex PCR reads in MiXCR, one entry per CDR3 protein. The sample carries tens of thousands of distinct CDR3 sequences, about two thirds recorded once. With regard to this clonotype: Its antigen remains unidentified. One end of the junction is discordant with germline, which a read error may explain.

There are 13 residues in the CDR3. From germline, CDR1 is SGHAT and CDR2 FQDESV (reference sequence). Regarding the study as a whole: Tumor repertoires had a smaller top 100 clone share than normal lung.

The sequencing sample was made of distant non-tumor lung tissue. The TCR originated in a woman aged 45-65 years with non-small cell lung cancer. The V call is TRBV11-1, the J call TRBJ2-1; D is ambiguous. The chain's CDR3 is CASSLPPIDEHFF. The CDR3 region has the DNA TGTGCCAGCAGCTTACCTCCGATCGATGAGCACTTCTTC. The full variable domain, in which reference TRBV11-1 and TRBJ2-1 provide the parts outside the CDR3, is EAEVAQSPRYKITEKSQAVAFWCDPISGHATLYWYRQILGQGPELLVQFQDESVVDDSQLPKDRFSAERLKGVDSTLKIQPAELGDSAMYLCASSLPPIDEHFFGPGTRLTVL.